A selection of T cell receptor beta chains follows, all from one sample in a study of CD8 T cells in ankylosing spondylitis. A single record per CDR3 protein comes from TCRdb applying MiXCR to the 5' RACE reads. The sample includes under 250,000 distinct CDR3 sequences, approximately 12% of them seen just once. The sequenced sample was blood, either unsorted or a sorted T cell fraction (not recorded which). These receptors were collected from a male donor with ankylosing spondylitis or in good health (not recorded which). CDR3s include the opening cysteine and the closing phenylalanine or tryptophan. The D gene is left open where the match is weak. Clone size is given for some rows only: seen once, a few or many times, or a class if the clone is expanded.

D gene	CDR3 length	V gene	J gene	clone size	CDR3 protein	CDR3 DNA
TRBD1	12	TRBV2	TRBJ2-5	.	CASGDRAKTQYF	TGTGCCAGCGGCGACAGGGCCAAGACCCAGTACTTC
.	13	TRBV12-3/TRBV12-4	TRBJ1-6	.	CASKGTANSPLHF	TGTGCCAGCAAGGGAACAGCTAATTCACCCCTCCACTTT
.	15	TRBV9	TRBJ2-1	.	CASSAPGGSYNEQFF	TGTGCCAGCAGTGCCCCCGGCGGGTCCTACAATGAGCAGTTCTTC
TRBD1	14	TRBV5-1	TRBJ1-1	many	CASSFRDRFTEAFF	TGCGCCAGCAGCTTCCGGGACAGGTTCACTGAAGCTTTCTTT
TRBD2	12	TRBV10-3	TRBJ2-1	many	CATQGTSVPRGF	TGTGCCACCCAAGGGACTAGCGTGCCAAGGGGGTTC
.	16	TRBV7-8	TRBJ2-1	.	CASSLVGGASHYEQFF	TGTGCCAGCAGCTTGGTGGGGGGGGCATCTCACTATGAGCAGTTCTTC
TRBD1	18	TRBV28	TRBJ1-6	many	CASSLSVFRDSLNSPLHF	TGTGCCAGCAGTCTAAGCGTCTTCCGGGACAGTCTTAATTCACCCCTCCACTTT
.	14	TRBV12-3/TRBV12-4	TRBJ2-7	many	CASSLPWRGYEQYF	TGTGCCAGCAGTCTCCCTTGGAGGGGCTACGAGCAGTACTTC
.	15	TRBV5-6	TRBJ2-5	few	CASSLGRGRDETQYF	TGTGCCAGCAGCTTGGGACGCGGCCGCGACGAGACCCAGTACTTC
TRBD1	13	TRBV20-1	TRBJ1-2	few	CSAERTGGYGYTF	TGCAGTGCTGAGCGGACAGGGGGCTATGGCTACACCTTC
TRBD1	17	TRBV11-2	TRBJ2-3	many	CATTTGGASAGTDTQYF	TGTGCCACTACAACAGGGGGCGCTTCGGCGGGCACAGATACGCAGTATTTT
TRBD1	19	TRBV5-1	TRBJ2-2	.	CASSLNRDREVLDTGELFF	TGCGCCAGCAGCTTGAACCGGGACAGGGAGGTATTGGACACCGGGGAGCTGTTTTTT
TRBD1	15	TRBV5-1	TRBJ2-6	few	CASSRTGTGANVLTF	TGCGCCAGCAGCCGGACAGGGACCGGGGCCAACGTCCTGACTTTC
.	12	TRBV7-9	TRBJ2-2	many	CASSDWGGELFF	TGTGCCAGCAGCGACTGGGGCGGGGAGCTGTTTTTT
TRBD1	17	TRBV9	TRBJ2-2	.	CASSTEGQPSNTGELFF	TGTGCCAGCAGCACAGAGGGACAGCCATCGAACACCGGGGAGCTGTTTTTT
TRBD2	14	TRBV24-1	TRBJ2-3	many	CATSTSGRTDTQYF	TGTGCCACCAGTACTAGCGGGAGGACAGATACGCAGTATTTT
TRBD2	15	TRBV7-3	TRBJ2-2	many	CASSIQRDNTGELFF	TGTGCCAGCAGCATCCAGCGGGACAACACCGGGGAGCTGTTTTTT